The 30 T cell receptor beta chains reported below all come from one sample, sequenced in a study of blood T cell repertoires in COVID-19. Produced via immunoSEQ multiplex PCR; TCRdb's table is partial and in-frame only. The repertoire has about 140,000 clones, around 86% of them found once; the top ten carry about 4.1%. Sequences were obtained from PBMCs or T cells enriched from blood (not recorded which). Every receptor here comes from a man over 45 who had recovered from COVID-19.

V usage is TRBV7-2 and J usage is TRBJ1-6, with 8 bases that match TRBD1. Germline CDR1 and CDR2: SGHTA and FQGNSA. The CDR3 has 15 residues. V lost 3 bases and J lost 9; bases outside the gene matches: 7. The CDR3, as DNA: TGTGCCAGCAGCTTCCAGACAGGGGACGGTTCACCCCTCCACTTT. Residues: CASSFQTGDGSPLHF. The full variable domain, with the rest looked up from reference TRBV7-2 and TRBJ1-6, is GAGVSQSPSNKVTEKGKDVELRCDPISGHTALYWYRQSLGQGLEFLIYFQGNSAPDKSGLPSDRFSAERTGGSVSTLTIQRTQQEDSAVYLCASSFQTGDGSPLHFGNGTRLTVT.

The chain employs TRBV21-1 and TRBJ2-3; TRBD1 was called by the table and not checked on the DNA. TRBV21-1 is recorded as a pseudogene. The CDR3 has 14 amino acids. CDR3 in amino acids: CASSKGTGADTQYF. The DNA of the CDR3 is TGTGCCAGCAGCAAAGGGACAGGGGCAGATACGCAGTATTTT.

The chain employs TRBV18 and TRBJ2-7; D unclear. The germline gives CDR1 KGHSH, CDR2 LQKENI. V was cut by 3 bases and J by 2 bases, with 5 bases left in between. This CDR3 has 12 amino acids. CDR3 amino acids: CASSPSPYEQYF. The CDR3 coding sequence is TGTGCCAGCTCACCTTCTCCCTACGAGCAGTACTTC.

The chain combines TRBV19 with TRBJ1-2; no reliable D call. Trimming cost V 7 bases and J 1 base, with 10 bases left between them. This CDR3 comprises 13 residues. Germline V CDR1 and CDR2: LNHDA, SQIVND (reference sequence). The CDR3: CASKSSFNYGYTF. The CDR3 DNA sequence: TGTGCCAGTAAAAGCTCCTTTAACTATGGCTACACCTTC. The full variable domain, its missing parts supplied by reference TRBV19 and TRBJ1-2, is DGGITQSPKYLFRKEGQNVTLSCEQNLNHDAMYWYRQDPGQGLRLIYYSQIVNDFQKGDIAEGYSVSREKKESFPLTVTSAQKNPTAFYLCASKSSFNYGYTFGSGTRLTVV.

The CDR3 spells CASSPYGTGGSYEQYF. The CDR3 nucleotides read TGTGCCAGTAGTCCCTATGGGACAGGGGGCTCCTACGAGCAGTACTTC. The chain employs TRBV19 and TRBJ2-7, with TRBD1 matching 11 bases. J was trimmed by 0 bases and V by 5 bases; bases with no gene match: 6. The germline V gene has CDR1 LNHDA and CDR2 SQIVND (reference sequence). The CDR3 is 16 residues long.

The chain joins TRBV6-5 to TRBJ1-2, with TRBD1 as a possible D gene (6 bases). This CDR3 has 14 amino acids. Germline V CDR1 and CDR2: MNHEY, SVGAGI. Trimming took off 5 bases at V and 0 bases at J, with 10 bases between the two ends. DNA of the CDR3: TGTGCCAGCAGTAGTCGACAGGCTAACTATGGCTACACCTTC. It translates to CASSSRQANYGYTF.

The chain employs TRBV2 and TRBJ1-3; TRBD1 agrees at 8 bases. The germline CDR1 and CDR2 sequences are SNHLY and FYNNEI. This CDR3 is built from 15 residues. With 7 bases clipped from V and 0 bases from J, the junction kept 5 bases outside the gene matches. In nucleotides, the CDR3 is TGTGCCAGCATCAGGACAGGGAGCTCTGGAAACACCATATATTTT. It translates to CASIRTGSSGNTIYF.

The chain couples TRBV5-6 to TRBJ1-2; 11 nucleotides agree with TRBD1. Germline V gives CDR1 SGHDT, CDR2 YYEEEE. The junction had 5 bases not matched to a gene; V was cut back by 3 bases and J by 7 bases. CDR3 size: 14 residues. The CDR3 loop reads CASSSLDRGPGYTF. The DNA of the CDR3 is TGTGCCAGCAGCTCCCTGGACAGGGGGCCTGGCTACACCTTC.

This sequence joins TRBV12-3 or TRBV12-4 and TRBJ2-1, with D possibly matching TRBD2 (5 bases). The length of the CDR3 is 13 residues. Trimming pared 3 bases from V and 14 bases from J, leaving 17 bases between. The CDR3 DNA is TGTGCCAGCAGTTTGAGGATTTGGACGGGGAAGTTCTTC. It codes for CASSLRIWTGKFF.

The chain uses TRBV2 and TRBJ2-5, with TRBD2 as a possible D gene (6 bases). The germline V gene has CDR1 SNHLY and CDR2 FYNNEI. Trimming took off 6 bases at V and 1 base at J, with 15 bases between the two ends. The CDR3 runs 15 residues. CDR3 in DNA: TGTGCCAGCAGGGCGGGACTTCCAATCCAAGAGACCCAGTACTTC. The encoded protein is CASRAGLPIQETQYF.

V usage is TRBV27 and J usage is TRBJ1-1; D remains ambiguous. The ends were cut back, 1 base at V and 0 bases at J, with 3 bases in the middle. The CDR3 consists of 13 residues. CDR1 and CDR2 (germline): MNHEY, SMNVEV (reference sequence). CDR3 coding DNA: TGTGCCAGCAGTTTATACTTGAACACTGAAGCTTTCTTT. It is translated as CASSLYLNTEAFF.

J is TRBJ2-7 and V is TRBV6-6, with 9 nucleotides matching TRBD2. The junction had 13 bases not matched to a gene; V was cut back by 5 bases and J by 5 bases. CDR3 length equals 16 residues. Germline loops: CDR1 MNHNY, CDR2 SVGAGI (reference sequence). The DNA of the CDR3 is TGTGCCAGCAGTCTGCAGGGGCGGGAGGGCCATCACGAGCAGTACTTC. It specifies CASSLQGREGHHEQYF.

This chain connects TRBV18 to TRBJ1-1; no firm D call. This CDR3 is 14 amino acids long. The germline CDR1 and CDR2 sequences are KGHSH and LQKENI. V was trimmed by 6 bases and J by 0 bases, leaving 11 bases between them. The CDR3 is CASSAVKMNTEAFF. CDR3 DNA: TGTGCCAGCTCTGCAGTGAAAATGAACACTGAAGCTTTCTTT.

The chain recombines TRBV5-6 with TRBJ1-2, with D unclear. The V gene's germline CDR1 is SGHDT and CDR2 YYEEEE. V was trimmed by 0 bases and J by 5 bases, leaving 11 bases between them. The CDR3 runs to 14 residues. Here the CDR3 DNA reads TGTGCCAGCAGCTTGGGCGGGTCGGCTTATGGCTACACCTTC. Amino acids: CASSLGGSAYGYTF.

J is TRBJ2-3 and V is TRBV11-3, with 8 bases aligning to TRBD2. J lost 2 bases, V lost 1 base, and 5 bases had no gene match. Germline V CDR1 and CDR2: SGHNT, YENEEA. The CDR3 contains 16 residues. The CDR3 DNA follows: TGTGCCAGCAGCTTAGGATGGCGGGAGGCCACAGATACGCAGTATTTT. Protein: CASSLGWREATDTQYF.

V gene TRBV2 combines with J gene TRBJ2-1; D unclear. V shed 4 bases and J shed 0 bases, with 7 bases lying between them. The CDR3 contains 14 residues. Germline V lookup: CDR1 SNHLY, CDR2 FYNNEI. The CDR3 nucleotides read TGTGCCAGCAGTGTCGCGAGCTCCTACAATGAGCAGTTCTTC. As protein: CASSVASSYNEQFF.

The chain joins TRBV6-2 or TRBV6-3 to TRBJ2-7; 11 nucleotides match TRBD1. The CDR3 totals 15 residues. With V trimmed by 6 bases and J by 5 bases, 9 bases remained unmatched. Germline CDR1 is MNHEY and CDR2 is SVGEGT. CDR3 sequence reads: CASSPGTGGWDEQYF. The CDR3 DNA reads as TGTGCCAGCAGCCCCGGGACAGGGGGTTGGGACGAGCAGTACTTC.

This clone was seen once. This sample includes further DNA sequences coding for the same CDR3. CDR3 protein: CAWDHRGIPNWALHF. The CDR3, as DNA: TGTGCCTGGGATCATCGCGGGATACCAAATTGGGCCCTCCACTTT. The V gene is TRBV30, the J gene TRBJ1-6; D remains ambiguous. Trimming removed 5 bases from V and 14 bases from J, with 25 bases in between. CDR3 length: 15 residues. Germline lookup yields CDR1 GTSNPN and CDR2 SVGIG (reference sequence).

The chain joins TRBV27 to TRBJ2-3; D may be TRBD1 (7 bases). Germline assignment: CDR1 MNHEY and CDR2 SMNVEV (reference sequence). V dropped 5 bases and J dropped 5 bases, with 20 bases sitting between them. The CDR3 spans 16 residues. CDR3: CASSRPGGPRGDTQYF. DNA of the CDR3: TGTGCCAGCAGTAGGCCAGGGGGGCCTAGGGGAGATACGCAGTATTTT.

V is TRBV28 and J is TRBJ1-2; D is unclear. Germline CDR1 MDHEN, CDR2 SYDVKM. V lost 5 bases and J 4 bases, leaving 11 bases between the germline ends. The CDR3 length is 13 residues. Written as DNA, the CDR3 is TGTGCCAGCAGTGGGCATCCGACCTATGGCTACACCTTC. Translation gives CASSGHPTYGYTF.

The CDR3 loop reads CATGGGLNEKLFF. Written as DNA, the CDR3 is TGTGCCACCGGAGGTGGCTTGAATGAAAAACTGTTTTTT. The chain uses TRBV15 and TRBJ1-4; D remains ambiguous. Germline V lookup: CDR1 LNHNV, CDR2 YYDKDF (reference sequence). There are 13 residues in the CDR3. V lost 8 bases, J lost 5 bases, and 12 bases lay in between.

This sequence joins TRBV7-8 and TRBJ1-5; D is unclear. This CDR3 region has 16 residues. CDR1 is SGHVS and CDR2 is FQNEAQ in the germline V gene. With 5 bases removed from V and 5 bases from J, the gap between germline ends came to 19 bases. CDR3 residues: CASSPQRGAKDQPQHF. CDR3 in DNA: TGTGCCAGCAGCCCCCAACGGGGTGCTAAGGATCAGCCCCAGCATTTT.

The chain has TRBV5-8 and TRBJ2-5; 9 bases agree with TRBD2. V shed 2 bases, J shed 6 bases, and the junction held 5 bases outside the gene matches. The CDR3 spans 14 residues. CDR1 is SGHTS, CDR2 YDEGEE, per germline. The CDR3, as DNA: TGTGCCAGCAGCTTCCTTAGCGGGAGTCAGACCCAGTACTTC. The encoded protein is CASSFLSGSQTQYF.

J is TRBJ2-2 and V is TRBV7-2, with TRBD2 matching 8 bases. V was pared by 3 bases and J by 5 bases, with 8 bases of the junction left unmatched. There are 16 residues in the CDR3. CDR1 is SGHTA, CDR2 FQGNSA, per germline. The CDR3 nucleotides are TGTGCCAGCAGCTTTTTTCCGGGAGGGCCGACCGGGGAGCTGTTTTTT. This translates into CASSFFPGGPTGELFF. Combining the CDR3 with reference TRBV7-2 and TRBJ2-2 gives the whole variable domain GAGVSQSPSNKVTEKGKDVELRCDPISGHTALYWYRQSLGQGLEFLIYFQGNSAPDKSGLPSDRFSAERTGGSVSTLTIQRTQQEDSAVYLCASSFFPGGPTGELFFGEGSRLTVL.

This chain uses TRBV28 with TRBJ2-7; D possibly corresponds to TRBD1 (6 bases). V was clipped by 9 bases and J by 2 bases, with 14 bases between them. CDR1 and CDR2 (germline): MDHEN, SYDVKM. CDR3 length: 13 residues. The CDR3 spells CASLLWGPYEQYV. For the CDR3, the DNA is TGTGCCAGTCTATTGTGGGGGCCCTACGAGCAGTACGTC.

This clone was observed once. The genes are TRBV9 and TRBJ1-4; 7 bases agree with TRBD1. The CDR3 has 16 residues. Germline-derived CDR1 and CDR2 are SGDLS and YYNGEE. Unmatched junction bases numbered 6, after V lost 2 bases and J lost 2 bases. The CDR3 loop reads CASSVGTGETNEKLFF. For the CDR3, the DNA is TGTGCCAGCAGCGTCGGAACAGGGGAGACTAATGAAAAACTGTTTTTT.

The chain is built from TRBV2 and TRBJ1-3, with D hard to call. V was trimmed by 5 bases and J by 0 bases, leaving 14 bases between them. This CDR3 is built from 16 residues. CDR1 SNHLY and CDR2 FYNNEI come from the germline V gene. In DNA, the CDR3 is TGTGCCAGCAGTCAACAGACGGTACTCTCTGGAAACACCATATATTTT. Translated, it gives CASSQQTVLSGNTIYF.

The DNA for the CDR3 is TGCGCCAGCGATCCCGGGACAGTTAATGAAAAACTGTTTTTT. It specifies CASDPGTVNEKLFF. The chain has TRBV10-1 and TRBJ1-4; TRBD1 matches at 7 bases. V shed 8 bases, J shed 4 bases, and the junction held 7 bases outside the gene matches. CDR3 length: 14 residues. Germline CDR1 reads WNHNN; CDR2 reads SYGVQD (reference sequence).

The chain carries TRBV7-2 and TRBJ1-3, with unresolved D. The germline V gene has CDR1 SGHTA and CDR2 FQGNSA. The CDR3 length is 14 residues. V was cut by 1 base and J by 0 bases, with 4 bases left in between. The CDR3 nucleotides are TGTGCCAGCAGCTTAGACAGCTCTGGAAACACCATATATTTT. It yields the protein CASSLDSSGNTIYF.

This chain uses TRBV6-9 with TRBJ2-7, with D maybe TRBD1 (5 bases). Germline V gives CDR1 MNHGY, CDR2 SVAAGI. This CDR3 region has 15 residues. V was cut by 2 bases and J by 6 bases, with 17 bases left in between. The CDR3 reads CASSYQGKSGCEQYV. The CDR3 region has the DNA TGTGCCAGCAGTTATCAGGGAAAAAGTGGTTGCGAGCAGTACGTC.